The 15 T cell receptor beta chains presented below share a single source sample, sequenced in a study of human T cells and chemical hapten exposure. The time point: patch test 3, about 24 weeks after DPC sensitization. The treatment: therapeutic diphenylcyclopropenone sensitization with weekly scalp DPC. TCRdb itself ran the RACE reads through MiXCR, one entry per CDR3 protein. The sample carries about 92,000 distinct CDR3 sequences, approximately 11% recorded once. The sample in question was whole blood, obtained in connection with sensitization to the hapten diphenylcyclopropenone (DPC). The receptors come from a woman between 25 and 40 years old with alopecia areata. Some clones in this sample may be carry-over from other donors' samples.

This clonotype has a count of ten or more. The chain couples TRBV19 to TRBJ1-5, with 9 nucleotides matching TRBD1. The CDR3 covers 16 residues. J gave up 2 bases and V 4 bases, and 6 bases lay outside the gene matches. Per germline, CDR1 LNHDA and CDR2 SQIVND (reference sequence). CDR3 residues: CASSRGTGIGNQPQHF. The CDR3 DNA sequence: TGTGCCAGTAGTAGGGGGACAGGGATTGGCAATCAGCCCCAGCATTTT.

This clonotype has only a few counts. J is TRBJ2-3 and V is TRBV29-1; D is perhaps TRBD1 (6 bases). V was cut by 7 bases and J by 6 bases, with 11 bases left in between. In germline, CDR1 is SQVTM, CDR2 ANQGSEA. There are 11 residues in the CDR3. This CDR3 reads CSGMRGDTQYF. The CDR3 DNA reads as TGCAGCGGAATGAGGGGGGATACGCAGTATTTT.

V gene TRBV9 combines with J gene TRBJ1-1, with a weak D call TRBD1 (5 bases). CDR3 length: 14 amino acids. V shed 0 bases and J shed 5 bases, with 11 bases lying between them. Germline V CDR1 and CDR2: SGDLS, YYNGEE. Here the CDR3 DNA reads TGTGCCAGCAGCGTAGTAGGGGACCGAACTGAAGCTTTCTTT. It codes for CASSVVGDRTEAFF.

This clonotype was recorded a few times. The chain links TRBV6-2 or TRBV6-3 to TRBJ2-1; 8 positions match TRBD2. Germline CDR1 is MNHEY and CDR2 is SVGEGT. This CDR3 is built from 15 residues. V was pared by 2 bases and J by 7 bases, with 7 bases of the junction left unmatched. The chain's CDR3 is CASSYVRTSRNEQFF. Here the CDR3 DNA reads TGTGCCAGCAGTTACGTCCGGACTAGCCGAAATGAGCAGTTCTTC.

The chain uses TRBV10-3 and TRBJ1-1; tentative D call: TRBD1 (6 bases). Germline V lookup: CDR1 ENHRY, CDR2 SYGVKD. V shed 4 bases and J shed 5 bases, with 11 bases lying between them. CDR3 length: 13 residues. This CDR3 reads CAISAQGSTEAFF. CDR3 nucleotides: TGTGCCATCAGTGCCCAGGGGAGTACTGAAGCTTTCTTT.

In this sample, this clonotype turned up once. The chain joins TRBV5-6 to TRBJ1-1; a possible D gene is TRBD1 (5 bases). Germline values: CDR1 SGHDT, CDR2 YYEEEE. The CDR3 is 15 amino acids. With 1 base removed from V and 8 bases from J, the gap between germline ends came to 18 bases. CDR3: CASSLRGLSSVEAFF. The CDR3 nucleotides read TGTGCCAGCAGCTTGAGGGGCCTCTCCTCAGTAGAAGCTTTCTTT.

The table lists this clonotype with many counts. The chain combines TRBV3-1 with TRBJ2-1, with D perhaps TRBD2 (7 bases). Germline loops: CDR1 LGHDT, CDR2 YNNKEL (reference sequence). This CDR3 contains 13 residues. The germline V and J ends were trimmed by 5 bases and 7 bases, with 12 bases remaining between them. Here the CDR3 DNA reads TGTGCCAGCAGCAGGGGGAGGGGGAATGAGCAGTTCTTC. Amino acids: CASSRGRGNEQFF.

Only a few counts were recorded for this clonotype. J is TRBJ2-1 and V is TRBV29-1, with 8 bases matching TRBD2. V lost 4 bases to trimming and J lost 0 bases; unmatched junction nucleotides: 8. The CDR3 spans 16 residues. Germline-derived CDR1 and CDR2 are SQVTM and ANQGSEA. CDR3 coding DNA: TGCAGCGTTGGTCCCGCGGGAGGACTCTCCTACAATGAGCAGTTCTTC. It translates to CSVGPAGGLSYNEQFF.

This clonotype has a count of ten or more. This chain's CDR3 is CSVEGGPNYGYTF. The CDR3 DNA reads as TGCAGCGTTGAAGGAGGACCTAACTATGGCTACACCTTC. The chain uses TRBV29-1 and TRBJ1-2; D is undetermined. Germline CDR1 SQVTM, CDR2 ANQGSEA. This CDR3 contains 13 residues. The V and J ends lost 1 base and 0 bases respectively, with 6 bases between them. The whole variable domain, remainder taken from reference TRBV29-1 and TRBJ1-2, is SAVISQKPSRDICQRGTSLTIQCQVDSQVTMMFWYRQQPGQSLTLIATANQGSEATYESGFVIDKFPISRPNLTFSTLTVSNMSPEDSSIYLCSVEGGPNYGYTFGSGTRLTVV.

This clonotype was seen many times. The V call is TRBV18, the J call TRBJ1-2; no definite D call. Germline lookup yields CDR1 KGHSH and CDR2 LQKENI. Between the trimmed V and J ends, which lost 3 bases and 8 bases, there was a span of 10 bases. The CDR3 is 12 amino acids. In DNA form, the CDR3 reads TGTGCCAGCTCACCGGCAGGAGGCGGCTACACCTTC. Protein product: CASSPAGGGYTF.

This clonotype showed up just a few times. The rearrangement uses TRBV4-1 and TRBJ1-1, with a tentative D call TRBD1 (6 bases). Looked up from germline, CDR1 is MGHRA and CDR2 is YSYEKL. CDR3 size: 16 residues. Trimming removed 0 bases from V and 5 bases from J, with 16 bases in between. The CDR3 region has the DNA TGCGCCAGCAGCCAAGATCTTTTGGACAGTTGGACTGAAGCTTTCTTT. Translation gives CASSQDLLDSWTEAFF.

This clonotype was found many times. The chain employs TRBV18 and TRBJ2-1; 15 bases agree with TRBD2. The CDR3 runs 17 residues. V shed 2 bases and J 8 bases; nucleotides not matched to a gene: 7. CDR1 and CDR2 from the germline V gene are KGHSH and LQKENI. CDR3 residues: CASSPAGLAGGQDEQFF. DNA for the CDR3: TGTGCCAGCTCACCAGCTGGACTAGCGGGAGGGCAGGATGAGCAGTTCTTC. Full variable domain (remainder filled in from reference TRBV18 and TRBJ2-1): NAGVMQNPRHLVRRRGQEARLRCSPMKGHSHVYWYRQLPEEGLKFMVYLQKENIIDESGMPKERFSAEFPKEGPSILRIQQVVRGDSAAYFCASSPAGLAGGQDEQFFGPGTRLTVL.

In its sample, this clonotype was seen a few times. The genes are TRBV12-3 or TRBV12-4 and TRBJ2-7; 10 nucleotides agree with TRBD2. The CDR3 extends over 16 amino acids. The junction had 10 bases not matched to a gene; V was cut back by 8 bases and J by 0 bases. CDR3 sequence reads: CASAGARTSGSYEQYF. CDR3 nucleotide sequence: TGTGCCAGCGCTGGAGCTAGGACTAGCGGCTCCTACGAGCAGTACTTC.

At least ten counts were recorded for this clonotype. The V gene is TRBV7-9, the J gene TRBJ2-2; D is unclear. The CDR3 is 12 residues long. The V end was cut by 2 bases, the J end by 6 bases, with 4 bases between. The germline gives CDR1 SEHNR, CDR2 FQNEAQ (reference sequence). CDR3 DNA sequence: TGTGCCAGCAGCTTATTCGCCGGGGAGCTGTTTTTT. This sequence encodes CASSLFAGELFF.

This clonotype was counted only a few times. The chain combines TRBV28 with TRBJ1-1, with no clear D. V was trimmed by 6 bases and J by 7 bases, leaving 12 bases between them. This CDR3 has 12 residues. Germline values: CDR1 MDHEN, CDR2 SYDVKM. CDR3 nucleotide sequence: TGTGCCAGCAGACGTCCGGGTTATGAAGCTTTCTTT. Protein: CASRRPGYEAFF.